The source of this TCR beta chain is a study of human T cells and chemical hapten exposure. Study overall: On the upper back, patch tests were applied with 0.01% DPC and read at 6 days. Among samples, TCR yields varied mainly because of small differences in pooled library volume.

Time point noted: patch test 1, 2 weeks after DPC sensitization. Specified treatment: therapeutic diphenylcyclopropenone sensitization with weekly scalp DPC. Blood draws came before every patch-test application. This clonotype showed up just a few times. The length of the CDR3 is 14 residues. The germline gives CDR1 SGHTA, CDR2 FQGNSA. The V gene lost 5 bases and the J gene lost 2 bases, with 12 bases spanning the gap. The library attached unique molecular identifiers to individual cDNA molecules. TCRdb reprocessed the RACE reads via MiXCR and lists one record per CDR3 protein. Of about 120,000 distinct CDR3 sequences in the sample, about an eighth were seen once.

The receptor's source is a man between 18 and 35 years old with alopecia areata. Some clones in this sample may be carry-over from other donors' samples. This chain joins TRBV7-2 and TRBJ2-5; tentatively, D is TRBD2 (5 bases). Source: whole blood, taken in connection with sensitization to the hapten diphenylcyclopropenone (DPC). As DNA, the CDR3 is TGTGCCAGCAGCGCCCAACTAGGGCAAGAGACCCAGTACTTC. The encoded protein is CASSAQLGQETQYF.